A selection of T cell receptor beta chains follows, all from one sample in a study of siplizumab effects on memory and regulatory T cells. Here immunoSEQ multiplex PCR was the method, and the copy in TCRdb shows in-frame clones only, minus some. The sample has about 82,000 clones; 80% to 90% are singletons. The sequenced sample consisted of Tregs sorted from blood. These receptors were obtained from a human donor in good health. The CDR3 runs from the conserved cysteine through the conserved F or W. The order of the fields is D gene, V gene, J gene, CDR3 length, CDR3 protein, CDR3 DNA. The D gene is left open where the match is weak.

d_call: TRBD1; v_call: TRBV4-3; j_call: TRBJ2-6; cdr3_length: 22; cdr3_aa: CASSQAPGTGHASSSGANVLTF; cdr3_nt: TGCGCCAGCAGCCAAGCCCCTGGGACAGGCCACGCATCCAGCTCTGGGGCCAACGTCCTGACTTTC
d_call: TRBD2; v_call: TRBV5-6; j_call: TRBJ2-3; cdr3_length: 16; cdr3_aa: CASSLLAGVGTDTQYF; cdr3_nt: TGTGCCAGCAGCCTGCTAGCGGGGGTGGGCACAGATACGCAGTATTTT
d_call: TRBD2; v_call: TRBV5-1; j_call: TRBJ2-3; cdr3_length: 15; cdr3_aa: CASSPSGGSTDTQYF; cdr3_nt: TGCGCCAGCAGCCCAAGCGGGGGAAGCACAGATACGCAGTATTTT
d_call: TRBD2; v_call: TRBV9; j_call: TRBJ2-3; cdr3_length: 16; cdr3_aa: CASSEGAGVVSDTQYF; cdr3_nt: TGTGCCAGCAGCGAGGGAGCGGGGGTCGTCTCAGATACGCAGTATTTT
d_call: .; v_call: TRBV19; j_call: TRBJ1-5; cdr3_length: 13; cdr3_aa: CAIQDGTNQPQHF; cdr3_nt: TGTGCCATCCAGGACGGGACCAATCAGCCCCAGCATTTT
d_call: TRBD1; v_call: TRBV7-2; j_call: TRBJ2-3; cdr3_length: 17; cdr3_aa: CASSLWPGTARTDTQYF; cdr3_nt: TGTGCCAGCAGCTTATGGCCCGGGACAGCGCGCACAGATACGCAGTATTTT
d_call: .; v_call: TRBV28; j_call: TRBJ1-1; cdr3_length: 12; cdr3_aa: CASGVFNTEAFF; cdr3_nt: TGTGCCAGTGGGGTATTTAACACTGAAGCTTTCTTT
d_call: .; v_call: TRBV5-5; j_call: TRBJ2-7; cdr3_length: 13; cdr3_aa: CASSFLESYEQYF; cdr3_nt: TGTGCCAGCAGCTTTTTAGAGTCCTACGAGCAGTACTTC
d_call: .; v_call: TRBV5-1; j_call: TRBJ2-5; cdr3_length: 13; cdr3_aa: CASSLTGAEAQYF; cdr3_nt: TGCGCCAGCAGCTTAACGGGGGCCGAGGCCCAGTACTTC
d_call: .; v_call: TRBV5-4; j_call: TRBJ2-1; cdr3_length: 14; cdr3_aa: CASSPGGGFNEQFF; cdr3_nt: TGTGCCAGCAGCCCGGGTGGGGGCTTCAATGAGCAGTTCTTC